These 14 T cell receptor beta chains were all obtained from the same sample, sequenced in a study of blood T cells in healthy people across ages. Primed by a sample-barcoded 5' primer and a J-beta primer mix, a second PCR proceeded for roughly 7 to 12 cycles. TCRdb recomputed calls from the 5' RACE reads with MiXCR, one row per CDR3 protein. In the table there are roughly 1,000,000 distinct CDR3 sequences, around 27% of which are singletons. These data are also associated with another study on T cells of mothers and their children.

Sequencing used blood. The receptors come from a girl aged 2 to 10 in good health.

This clonotype was counted only a few times. One end of the junction does not line up with germline, which may come from a read error. J is TRBJ1-2 and V is TRBV3-1, with D perhaps TRBD1 (6 bases). The length of the CDR3 is 16 residues. Germline CDR1 is LGHDT and CDR2 is YNNKEL (reference sequence). The CDR3 reads CASSDRDKVYYYGYTF. The CDR3 DNA sequence: TGCGCCAGCAGTGACCGGGACAAGGTCTACTACTATGGCTACACCTTC.

The J gene is TRBJ2-3, the V gene TRBV20-1, with 9 bases aligning to TRBD2. Looked up from germline, CDR1 is DFQATT and CDR2 is SNEGSKA (reference sequence). With 4 bases clipped from V and 0 bases from J, the junction kept 11 bases outside the gene matches. This CDR3 comprises 17 residues. As DNA, the CDR3 is TGCAGTGCTATCGGTGTCCTAGCGGGGCCTAGCACAGATACGCAGTATTTT. Translated, it gives CSAIGVLAGPSTDTQYF.

This clonotype has only a few counts. The rearrangement links TRBV25-1 to TRBJ1-4; TRBD1 is a possible D gene (5 bases). Trimming left V 2 bases short and J 0 bases short, with 10 bases between. The CDR3 has 16 amino acids. Germline values: CDR1 MGHDK, CDR2 SYGVNS. CDR3 in DNA: TGTGCCAGCAGTGAACACGGGGCTGCAACTAATGAAAAACTGTTTTTT. The encoded protein is CASSEHGAATNEKLFF.

This clonotype was observed a handful of times. The gene calls are TRBV5-1 and TRBJ2-5; no reliable D call. CDR1 is SGHRS, CDR2 YFSETQ, per germline. V was cut by 7 bases and J by 2 bases, with 15 bases left in between. This CDR3 has 14 amino acids. The CDR3 spells CASDPSGRQETQYF. The CDR3 nucleotides read TGCGCCAGCGACCCCAGTGGACGTCAAGAGACCCAGTACTTC.

This clonotype has more than one count but fewer than ten. The CDR3 loop is CASSLSAGVINEQFF. CDR3 in DNA: TGTGCCAGCAGCTTATCCGCGGGGGTGATCAATGAGCAGTTCTTC. V is TRBV7-9 and J is TRBJ2-1; 7 bases are a match to TRBD2. The V and J ends lost 2 bases and 6 bases, in that order; junction bases with no gene match: 7. Germline V lookup: CDR1 SEHNR, CDR2 FQNEAQ (reference sequence). This CDR3 comprises 15 residues.

This clonotype occurred a few times. The V call is TRBV5-1, the J call TRBJ2-4; 7 positions match TRBD2. This CDR3 is 14 amino acids long. Germline assignment: CDR1 SGHRS and CDR2 YFSETQ. V lost 5 bases, J lost 8 bases, and 10 bases stayed unmatched. DNA of the CDR3: TGCGCCAGCAGATACAATTGGGGGGGGGACATTCAGTACTTC. Its protein product is CASRYNWGGDIQYF.

This clonotype was observed at least ten times. The chain uses TRBV4-2 and TRBJ2-3, with 7 nucleotides matching TRBD2. From germline, CDR1 is LGHNA and CDR2 YNFKEQ. Trimming removed 0 bases from V and 1 base from J; junction bases left unmatched: 1. The CDR3 is 15 residues long. The CDR3, as DNA: TGTGCCAGCAGCCAAGAGGCGGGGGGCACAGATACGCAGTATTTT. Protein: CASSQEAGGTDTQYF.

This clonotype was seen a few times. This chain connects TRBV2 to TRBJ2-1; 8 bases agree with TRBD2. The germline V gene has CDR1 SNHLY and CDR2 FYNNEI. Germline trimming cut 9 bases from V and 0 bases from J; bases unmatched to any gene: 7. The CDR3 has 15 amino acids. The CDR3 coding sequence is TGTGCCAGTAACCCTCGGGGGGGCTCCTACAATGAGCAGTTCTTC. It specifies CASNPRGGSYNEQFF.

This chain connects TRBV29-1 to TRBJ2-1; TRBD2 matches 13 bases. Germline lookup yields CDR1 SQVTM and CDR2 ANQGSEA. The CDR3 consists of 18 residues. J gave up 7 bases and V 0 bases, and 12 bases lay outside the gene matches. CDR3 protein: CSVEEALAGGLVGNEQFF. The DNA for the CDR3 is TGCAGCGTTGAAGAGGCACTAGCGGGGGGGTTGGTAGGGAATGAGCAGTTCTTC.

As to this clonotype: The CDR3 does not end in the conserved phenylalanine or tryptophan, so this is likely a read error. This chain connects TRBV3-1 to TRBJ2-7; D gene ambiguous. Germline V gives CDR1 LGHDT, CDR2 YNNKEL (reference sequence). CDR3 length equals 15 residues. The ends were cut back, 4 bases at V and 6 bases at J, with 19 bases in the middle. In DNA form, the CDR3 reads TGTGCCAGCAGCCTTTCCTTGTTGGCCTCGGGCGAGCAGTACTCC. Its translation is CASSLSLLASGEQYS.

The chain employs TRBV6-5 and TRBJ2-5; either TRBD1 or TRBD2 may fit D (5 bases each). The CDR3 spans 15 residues. Germline CDR1 is MNHEY and CDR2 is SVGAGI. Trimming pared 2 bases from V and 1 base from J, leaving 11 bases between. The CDR3 protein is CASSYGAGIQETQYF. The CDR3 DNA is TGTGCCAGCAGTTACGGGGCGGGTATCCAAGAGACCCAGTACTTC.

This clonotype was picked up a small number of times. The chain has TRBV29-1 and TRBJ2-1; weak D call: TRBD2 (6 bases). Germline CDR1 SQVTM, CDR2 ANQGSEA. V gave up 4 bases and J gave up 0 bases, with 16 bases separating them. The CDR3 is made up of 16 amino acids. The CDR3 is CSVGGSSVSSYNEQFF. The CDR3 nucleotides are TGCAGCGTTGGAGGATCTAGCGTCAGCTCCTACAATGAGCAGTTCTTC.

The V and J genes are TRBV6-2 or TRBV6-3 and TRBJ2-1, with 16 bases identical to TRBD2. The CDR3 contains 16 residues. Per germline, CDR1 MNHEY and CDR2 SVGEGT. Germline trimming cut 3 bases from V and 12 bases from J; bases unmatched to any gene: 8. Written as DNA, the CDR3 is TGTGCCAGCAGTTATGGGGGGACTAGCGGGGGGGCCAGGCAGTTCTTC. Its protein is CASSYGGTSGGARQFF.

The chain uses TRBV20-1 and TRBJ2-3, with 12 bases identical to TRBD2. This CDR3 is 14 amino acids long. The germline gives CDR1 DFQATT, CDR2 SNEGSKA (reference sequence). V gave up 5 bases and J gave up 5 bases; unmatched junction bases: 5. The CDR3 region has the DNA TGCAGTGCTGAAACGGGACTAGCGGGAGATACGCAGTATTTT. Its translation is CSAETGLAGDTQYF.